Following are 8 T cell receptor beta chains from one sample sequenced in a study of T cells expressing NK-cell markers. No DNA is given; TCRdb re-called the 5' RACE reads and lists each CDR3 protein once. The specimen's table records 440,000 or so distinct CDR3 sequences. The source material was blood T cells: a sorted CD56 or NKG2C T cell subset, CD4+ or CD8+ T cells, or bulk PBMC T cells (not recorded which). These receptors were taken from a woman aged 18-70 years in good health.

This rearrangement joins TRBV4-2 to TRBJ1-1; checking the TCRdb D call of TRBD1 is not possible without DNA. The length of the CDR3 is 16 residues. The germline V gene encodes CDR1 LGHNA and CDR2 YNFKEQ. The CDR3 loop is CASSQGDRGSSTEAFF.

The rearrangement uses TRBV7-9 and TRBJ1-1; the TCRdb call, TRBD1, lacks DNA for checking. The germline CDR1 and CDR2 sequences are SEHNR and FQNEAQ (reference sequence). This CDR3 contains 14 residues. This CDR3 is CASKRTGELIEAFF.

V and J are TRBV20-1 and TRBJ1-1; the TCRdb D gene call, TRBD1, has no DNA to confirm it. Germline assignment: CDR1 DFQATT and CDR2 SNEGSKA (reference sequence). This CDR3 contains 12 residues. CDR3 loop: CSAQVWSTEAFF.

This chain links TRBV4-1 with TRBJ2-5; TCRdb designates TRBD1, a call that cannot be tested without DNA. Germline V gives CDR1 MGHRA, CDR2 YSYEKL. The CDR3 has 14 amino acids. CDR3 loop: CASSQVSPGETQYF.

This chain joins TRBV20-1 and TRBJ1-3. Germline V gene sequence: CDR1 DFQATT, CDR2 SNEGSKA (reference sequence). This CDR3 region has 14 residues. The CDR3 region is CSARDLGDGNTIYF.

This clonotype ranks as medium-sized in terms of frequency. This chain uses TRBV20-1 with TRBJ2-3; TCRdb lists TRBD1, though no DNA is available to test this call. Germline-derived CDR1 and CDR2 are DFQATT and SNEGSKA (reference sequence). CDR3 size: 14 residues. This CDR3 is CSASGGRGSDTQYF.

The chain joins TRBV7-9 to TRBJ2-1. Germline lookup yields CDR1 SEHNR and CDR2 FQNEAQ (reference sequence). CDR3 size: 14 residues. The CDR3: CASSFRSYYNEQFF.

The rearrangement joins TRBV19 to TRBJ2-3. The CDR3 has 12 amino acids. CDR1 and CDR2 from the germline V gene are LNHDA and SQIVND (reference sequence). This CDR3 reads CASSIRHHTQYF.